These 27 T cell receptor beta chains came from one sample sequenced in a study of T cells in Graves' hyperthyroidism and ophthalmopathy. TCR beta CDR3 regions were amplified from RNA. With the HTBI primer set, the TCR CDR3 went through a first round of RT-PCR. Using its own MiXCR run on the multiplex PCR reads, TCRdb lists one record per CDR3 protein. This sample yields under 250,000 distinct CDR3 sequences, of which about 15% are seen a single time; approximately 56% belongs to the top ten. The specimen sequenced was blood. These receptors were taken from a woman aged 50 to 60 with Graves' hyperthyroidism.

At least ten counts were recorded for this clonotype. This chain uses TRBV11-2 with TRBJ2-7; perhaps TRBD2 as D (5 bases). This CDR3 is built from 14 residues. V was shortened by 3 bases and J by 3 bases, with 12 bases between the two germline ends. Germline values: CDR1 SGHAT, CDR2 FQNNGV. The CDR3 nucleotides are TGTGCCAGCAGCTTTCGAAGCGGCCACTACGAGCAGTACTTC. Translation gives CASSFRSGHYEQYF.

As for this clonotype: The germline gene is not matched at one end of the junction; a read error may be the cause. The chain carries TRBV20-1 and TRBJ2-1, with a tentative D call TRBD2 (6 bases). This CDR3 is 12 amino acids long. Germline V gene lookup returns CDR1 DFQATT and CDR2 SNEGSKA (reference sequence). The CDR3 loop reads CSAIGGYNGQFF. CDR3 bases: TGCAGTGCTATCGGGGGATACAATGGGCAGTTCTTC.

The chain carries TRBV28 and TRBJ2-1; D is perhaps TRBD1 or TRBD2 (5 bases each). V was clipped by 1 base and J by 6 bases, with 10 bases between them. The germline V gene has CDR1 MDHEN and CDR2 SYDVKM. The CDR3 is 14 amino acids. The CDR3 reads CASSLLGTPNEQFF. DNA for the CDR3: TGTGCCAGCAGTTTATTAGGGACCCCCAATGAGCAGTTCTTC.

This clonotype was detected ten times or more. The chain uses TRBV4-1 and TRBJ2-3, with 8 bases identical to TRBD2. From germline, CDR1 is MGHRA and CDR2 YSYEKL. Unmatched junction bases numbered 5, after V lost 4 bases and J lost 5 bases. This CDR3 spans 14 amino acids. For the CDR3, the DNA is TGCGCCAGCAGCCCAGCGGGAGACCGAGATACGCAGTATTTT. Protein: CASSPAGDRDTQYF.

V is TRBV6-1 and J is TRBJ2-5; 11 nucleotides match TRBD1. The CDR3 contains 16 residues. Germline loops: CDR1 MNHNS, CDR2 SASEGT. The trim removed 2 bases at V and 5 bases at J, leaving 7 bases unmatched. This CDR3 reads CASSETGTGGWETQYF. CDR3 sequence (DNA): TGTGCCAGCAGTGAAACTGGGACAGGGGGTTGGGAGACCCAGTACTTC.

The chain recombines TRBV6-2 or TRBV6-3 with TRBJ2-5, with D possibly being TRBD1 (5 bases). Trimming shortened V by 0 bases and J by 5 bases, and 13 bases separated the two germline ends. In germline, CDR1 is MNHEY, CDR2 SVGEGT. This CDR3 has 15 amino acids. In DNA, the CDR3 is TGTGCCAGCAGTTACTCGCACCAGGGATATGAGACCCAGTACTTC. Amino acids: CASSYSHQGYETQYF.

The sample holds a few counts of this clonotype. This chain connects TRBV19 to TRBJ1-1; D perhaps matches TRBD1 (5 bases). Germline CDR1 and CDR2: LNHDA and SQIVND (reference sequence). Deletions cut 5 bases from V and 1 base from J, with 14 bases between. This CDR3 contains 15 residues. DNA for the CDR3: TGTGCCAGTAGTCCGACGGGACGGGGGAACACTGAAGCTTTCTTT. This translates into CASSPTGRGNTEAFF.

The J gene is TRBJ2-5, the V gene TRBV9; 9 nucleotides align to TRBD2. Germline V CDR1 and CDR2: SGDLS, YYNGEE. This CDR3 has 16 amino acids. V trimming: 3 bases; J trimming: 4 bases; junction bases outside the gene matches: 10. The CDR3 protein is CASSAMTAGGGETQYF. As DNA, the CDR3 is TGTGCCAGCAGCGCGATGACGGCGGGAGGGGGAGAGACCCAGTACTTC.

This clonotype was observed a few times. This chain uses TRBV4-1 with TRBJ1-2; the D gene is possibly TRBD1 (6 bases). The ends were cut back, 1 base at V and 2 bases at J, with 11 bases in the middle. CDR3 length: 15 amino acids. CDR1 MGHRA and CDR2 YSYEKL come from the germline V gene. In DNA form, the CDR3 reads TGCGCCAGCAGCCAAGCTTACCAGGGGAACTATGGCTACACCTTC. Protein product: CASSQAYQGNYGYTF.

This clonotype appeared many times. The genes are TRBV7-9 and TRBJ2-4; either TRBD1 or TRBD2 may supply D (5 bases each). CDR1 is SEHNR, CDR2 FQNEAQ, per germline (reference sequence). CDR3 length: 16 amino acids. V shed 5 bases and J shed 1 base, with 15 bases lying between them. CDR3 sequence reads: CASSPVPEGAKNIQYF. Written as DNA, the CDR3 is TGTGCCAGCAGCCCTGTCCCCGAGGGGGCCAAAAACATTCAGTACTTC.

This clonotype showed up just once. A much larger clone differs from this one at a single base, so this may be a read error. J is TRBJ1-2 and V is TRBV30; 9 bases are a match to TRBD1. CDR3 length equals 13 residues. Trimming took 0 bases from V and 6 from J; bases not matched to a gene: 2. Looked up from germline, CDR1 is GTSNPN and CDR2 is SVGIG (reference sequence). Here the CDR3 reads CAWSVTGGDGYTF. The CDR3, as DNA: TGTGCCTGGAGTGTCACAGGGGGCGATGGCTACACCTTC. Together with reference TRBV30 and TRBJ1-2, the CDR3 gives the full variable domain: SQTIHQWPATLVQPVGSPLSLECTVEGTSNPNLYWYRQAAGRGLQLLFYSVGIGQISSEVPQNLSASRPQDRQFILSSKKLLLSDSGFYLCAWSVTGGDGYTFGSGTRLTVV.

The chain has TRBV7-9 and TRBJ1-1; tentative D call: TRBD1 (5 bases). Germline values: CDR1 SEHNR, CDR2 FQNEAQ (reference sequence). Between the trimmed V and J ends, which lost 5 bases and 4 bases, there was a span of 17 bases. This CDR3 region has 15 residues. The CDR3 loop reads CASSAQGGSGTEAFF. In DNA form, the CDR3 reads TGTGCCAGCAGCGCCCAGGGAGGGTCTGGCACTGAAGCTTTCTTT.

This clonotype was picked up a small number of times. This chain joins TRBV11-2 and TRBJ2-1; TRBD2 is a possible D gene (7 bases). There are 15 residues in the CDR3. Trimming took 4 bases from V and 5 from J, leaving 15 bases between them. Germline V lookup: CDR1 SGHAT, CDR2 FQNNGV. The DNA for the CDR3 is TGTGCCAGCAGCTCCGGACTAGGGGGGGACAATGAGCAGTTCTTC. This codes for CASSSGLGGDNEQFF.

This clonotype was recorded many times. The chain recombines TRBV7-9 with TRBJ1-4; D remains unclear. Deletions cut 5 bases from V and 8 bases from J, with 9 bases between. Germline V gene sequence: CDR1 SEHNR, CDR2 FQNEAQ (reference sequence). The CDR3 totals 12 residues. Written as DNA, the CDR3 is TGTGCCAGCAGCCGTGAAGAGGAAAAACTGTTTTTT. It is translated as CASSREEEKLFF. Full variable domain (missing parts from reference TRBV7-9 and TRBJ1-4): DTGVSQNPRHKITKRGQNVTFRCDPISEHNRLYWYRQTLGQGPEFLTYFQNEAQLEKSRLLSDRFSAERPKGSFSTLEIQRTEQGDSAMYLCASSREEEKLFFGSGTQLSVL.

This clonotype was counted at least ten times. The chain has TRBV5-1 and TRBJ2-3, with 7 bases that match TRBD1. V shed 1 base and J 2 bases; nucleotides not matched to a gene: 4. The CDR3 covers 15 residues. The germline gives CDR1 SGHRS, CDR2 YFSETQ. As DNA, the CDR3 is TGCGCCAGCAGCTTGAGGGGGACAGACACAGATACGCAGTATTTT. Its translation: CASSLRGTDTDTQYF.

With regard to this clonotype: This clone may be a read error of a much larger clone one base away. The rearrangement uses TRBV6-5 and TRBJ2-1, with unresolved D. The end of the DNA aligns better with TRBJ2-7, so the J call may be wrong. The CDR3 sequence is 15 residues long. The germline V gene encodes CDR1 MNHEY and CDR2 SVGAGI. The CDR3 loop is CASSYSSFSYNEQYF. Written as DNA, the CDR3 is TGTGCCAGCAGTTACAGTAGCTTCTCCTACAATGAGCAGTACTTC.

The chain recombines TRBV28 with TRBJ1-5; 8 nucleotides align to TRBD1. The V and J ends lost 5 bases and 7 bases, in that order; junction bases with no gene match: 13. The CDR3 has 16 residues. Germline lookup yields CDR1 MDHEN and CDR2 SYDVKM. The CDR3 protein is CASSLPDRAGGQPQHF. CDR3 in DNA: TGTGCCAGCAGTCTACCGGACAGGGCGGGCGGGCAGCCCCAGCATTTT.

Worth noting for this clonotype: One base away lies a much larger clone, so this may be a sequencing read error. The gene calls are TRBV18 and TRBJ1-1; D is perhaps TRBD1 (6 bases). CDR1 is KGHSH and CDR2 is LQKENI in the germline V gene. The germline V and J ends were trimmed by 3 bases and 7 bases, with 15 bases remaining between them. The CDR3 consists of 14 residues. This CDR3 reads CASSPIQGLLEAFF. CDR3 DNA sequence: TGTGCCAGCTCACCCATACAGGGTTTGCTTGAAGCTTTCTTT.

This clonotype has a handful of counts. V is TRBV19 and J is TRBJ2-7; 7 nucleotides line up with TRBD2. Germline-derived CDR1 and CDR2 are LNHDA and SQIVND (reference sequence). The CDR3 contains 14 residues. Trimming at V came to 5 bases and at J to 0 bases, leaving 4 bases not matched to a gene. This CDR3 is CASSWGGSSYEQYF. The CDR3 DNA reads as TGTGCCAGTAGTTGGGGCGGGAGCTCCTACGAGCAGTACTTC.

In its sample, this clonotype was seen many times. V gene TRBV7-2 combines with J gene TRBJ1-2; perhaps TRBD1 as D (6 bases). CDR3 length: 16 residues. V gave up 1 base and J gave up 4 bases, with 16 bases separating them. CDR1 is SGHTA, CDR2 FQGNSA, per germline. The DNA of the CDR3 is TGTGCCAGCAGCTTAGATTCTTTGGGGGCACCCTATGGCTACACCTTC. Residues: CASSLDSLGAPYGYTF.

The chain employs TRBV9 and TRBJ1-2; 7 bases align to TRBD1. This CDR3 is 14 amino acids long. J gave up 6 bases and V 0 bases, and 5 bases lay outside the gene matches. The germline V gene encodes CDR1 SGDLS and CDR2 YYNGEE. The CDR3 coding sequence is TGTGCCAGCAGCGTAGAGGGGGCTGGAAATGGCTACACCTTC. Amino acid sequence: CASSVEGAGNGYTF.

Note on this clonotype: With a much larger clone just one base away, this may be a read error. This sequence joins TRBV6-1 and TRBJ2-7; 7 nucleotides match TRBD2. CDR1 is MNHNS and CDR2 is SASEGT in the germline V gene. CDR3 length equals 15 residues. This CDR3 is CASSASSSGNYEQHF. The CDR3 DNA follows: TGTGCCAGCAGTGCGTCGTCTAGCGGCAACTACGAGCAGCACTTC.

Ten or more counts support this clonotype. The chain combines TRBV29-1 with TRBJ2-7; maybe TRBD2 (6 bases). Germline V gives CDR1 SQVTM, CDR2 ANQGSEA. CDR3 size: 13 residues. Trimming stripped 3 bases from V and 7 bases from J, with 16 bases between. The CDR3 loop is CSVDGVVRGEQYF. DNA for the CDR3: TGCAGCGTTGATGGGGTCGTACGGGGGGAGCAGTACTTC.

This clonotype was picked up a small number of times. V usage is TRBV30 and J usage is TRBJ1-2; D possibly corresponds to TRBD1 (5 bases). V lost 3 bases, J lost 2 bases, and 10 bases lay in between. CDR3 size: 13 residues. The germline V gene has CDR1 GTSNPN and CDR2 SVGIG (reference sequence). The CDR3 region is CAWSRQTNYGYTF. CDR3 bases: TGTGCCTGGAGCCGACAGACCAACTATGGCTACACCTTC.

V and J are TRBV19 and TRBJ2-7, with 7 nucleotides matching TRBD2. The CDR3 loop spans 17 amino acids. In germline, CDR1 is LNHDA, CDR2 SQIVND (reference sequence). After removal of 3 bases from V and 0 bases from J, the junction contained 11 bases not matched to a gene. The CDR3 spells CASSISRGTMNSYEQYF. The CDR3, as DNA: TGTGCCAGTAGTATTTCCCGGGGGACTATGAACTCCTACGAGCAGTACTTC.

The table lists this clonotype with many counts. V and J are TRBV28 and TRBJ2-1; 10 bases align to TRBD1. CDR1 is MDHEN, CDR2 SYDVKM, per germline. CDR3 size: 16 residues. V dropped 7 bases and J dropped 3; count of bases not matched to a gene: 9. CDR3 amino acids: CASTTLRDRGYNEQFF. The CDR3, as DNA: TGTGCCAGCACTACCCTCCGGGACAGGGGCTACAATGAGCAGTTCTTC.

This clonotype was seen at least ten times. J is TRBJ2-5 and V is TRBV2, with 7 positions matching TRBD2. Germline lookup yields CDR1 SNHLY and CDR2 FYNNEI. V lost 4 bases to trimming and J lost 2 bases; unmatched junction nucleotides: 4. The CDR3 extends over 14 amino acids. For the CDR3, the DNA is TGTGCCAGCAGTGCCCAGCGGGGACAAGAGACCCAGTACTTC. Amino acid sequence: CASSAQRGQETQYF.